This T cell receptor (beta chain) emerged from a study of blood T cell repertoires in COVID-19. Across the study: Both acute and convalescent COVID-19 samples were obtained from the United States, Italy and Spain. PBMCs, B-cell-depleted T cells, or T cells were the source of the cDNA or gDNA that made up the material.

Per the study methods: Reference gene primer amplification yielded estimated nucleated cell counts. Generated by immunoSEQ multiplex PCR, the TCRdb table keeps only in-frame clones and is missing some. The V and J calls and clone size come from that table; D and trimming were worked out from the DNA. Here the sample spans about 140,000 clones, 75% to 85% being singletons. CDR1 and CDR2 (germline): SGHTA, FQGTGA. CDR3 length: 13 residues. The germline V and J ends were trimmed by 8 bases and 5 bases, with 15 bases remaining between them. The chain combines TRBV7-3 with TRBJ2-5; D might be TRBD1 (5 bases). The receptor was isolated from a woman aged 45-65 years with acute or convalescent COVID-19. Sequencing was performed on peripheral blood. The CDR3 nucleotides read TGTGCCAGCGGCACAGGCGATGGGGAGACCCAGTACTTC. It encodes CASGTGDGETQYF. Full variable domain (outside the CDR3, taken from reference TRBV7-3 and TRBJ2-5): GAGVSQTPSNKVTEKGKYVELRCDPISGHTALYWYRQSLGQGPEFLIYFQGTGAADDSGLPNDRFFAVRPEGSVSTLKIQRTERGDSAVYLCASGTGDGETQYFGPGTRLLVL.